These T cell receptor beta chains were read from a single sample in a study of shared T cell receptors in the human thymus. Assay used: immunoSEQ multiplex PCR; TCRdb lists only in-frame clones, some missing. The data show more than 550,000 clones, around 87% seen once. This same sample was also taken into another study, of human thymus T cells.

Sequencing used thymocytes. Receptors were obtained from a boy younger than two with a congenital heart defect. Both conserved end residues are trimmed from each CDR3. The D gene is left open where the match is weak. Size is stated for part of the rows, as once, few or many counts, or as a class when the clone is expanded.

SVAGTSGRKQSYNEQF | TRBJ2-1 | TRBV29-1 | few | TRBD2
ASRWGLSLTDTQY | TRBJ2-3 | TRBV4-3 | once | -
ASSPRQGIGTSGRHEQF | TRBJ2-1 | TRBV4-3 | - | TRBD2
ASSPPSLAVTTNEQF | TRBJ2-1 | TRBV5-1 | - | -
ASSLGLAKANTGELF | TRBJ2-2 | TRBV7-7 | - | TRBD2
ASSQGVASGGTQETQY | TRBJ2-5 | TRBV4-2 | - | TRBD2
ASSPHRGPKETQY | TRBJ2-5 | TRBV4-1 | - | TRBD1
ASSQDWLAGFAEQY | TRBJ2-7 | TRBV14 | once | TRBD2
ASSFHLAEQSSYEQY | TRBJ2-7 | TRBV7-9 | - | -
ASSLSQGINEKLF | TRBJ1-4 | TRBV28 | - | -
ASSFRDRVYEQY | TRBJ2-7 | TRBV28 | - | TRBD1
ASSLGLGEVEQY | TRBJ2-7 | TRBV21-1 | few | -
ASSFRGKGNQPQH | TRBJ1-5 | TRBV5-6 | - | TRBD1
ASSARGLSNEQF | TRBJ2-1 | TRBV6-5 | once | -
ASSSLGGGEQY | TRBJ2-7 | TRBV27 | - | -
ASSPSGNSYEQY | TRBJ2-7 | TRBV18 | once | -